This is a list of T cell receptor beta chains from one sample in a study of cytomegalovirus exposure and HLA in healthy donors. Generated by immunoSEQ multiplex PCR, the TCRdb table keeps only in-frame clones and is missing some. The table records 130,000 to 150,000 clones, 73% of them present only once. The sample taken for sequencing was PBMCs. The receptors were gathered from a woman aged 18-29 years in good health and CMV-seronegative. The CDR3 runs from the conserved cysteine through the conserved F or W. Each record gives: V gene, J gene, clone size, D gene, CDR3 protein, CDR3 DNA. A D gene is named only where the DNA matches it firmly. Expanded clones are given a class, and other clones once, few, many or no size at all.

V: TRBV23-1
J: TRBJ2-2
size: few
D: NA
CDR3: CASSPTVRDPLENTGELFF
DNA: TGCGCCAGCAGTCCAACGGTGCGCGATCCGCTCGAGAACACCGGGGAGCTGTTTTTT

V: TRBV7-2
J: TRBJ2-2
size: once
D: NA
CDR3: CASSLLGSPNTGELFF
DNA: TGTGCCAGCAGCTTACTCGGGAGTCCGAACACCGGGGAGCTGTTTTTT

V: TRBV7-9
J: TRBJ1-4
size: NA
D: TRBD1
CDR3: CASSLASGQGLEKLFF
DNA: TGTGCCAGCAGCTTAGCCTCGGGACAGGGGTTGGAAAAACTGTTTTTT

V: TRBV7-9
J: TRBJ1-2
size: NA
D: TRBD1
CDR3: CASSPRDRNYAYTF
DNA: TGTGCCAGCAGCCCCCGGGACAGGAACTATGCCTACACCTTC

V: TRBV30
J: TRBJ2-6
size: NA
D: TRBD2
CDR3: CAWRGGIPLIGANVLTF
DNA: TGTGCCTGGCGGGGAGGGATCCCTCTTATAGGGGCCAACGTCCTGACTTTC

V: TRBV7-2
J: TRBJ2-2
size: NA
D: NA
CDR3: CASSPAFTGLGGPGELFF
DNA: TGTGCCAGCAGCCCCGCCTTTACGGGACTGGGAGGTCCCGGGGAGCTGTTTTTT

V: TRBV9
J: TRBJ1-5
size: NA
D: NA
CDR3: CASSVGGGAEQPQHF
DNA: TGTGCCAGCAGCGTAGGGGGGGGCGCAGAACAGCCCCAGCATTTT

V: TRBV7-9
J: TRBJ2-2
size: NA
D: NA
CDR3: CSSSSQGGAGELFF
DNA: TGTTCCAGCAGCTCTCAGGGAGGTGCCGGGGAGCTGTTTTTT

V: TRBV19
J: TRBJ1-4
size: NA
D: TRBD1
CDR3: CASSAPDRGWNEKLFF
DNA: TGTGCCAGTAGTGCCCCGGACAGGGGATGGAATGAAAAACTGTTTTTT

V: TRBV6-1
J: TRBJ1-3
size: NA
D: NA
CDR3: CASSDGQVSGNTIYF
DNA: TGTGCCAGCAGTGATGGCCAGGTCTCTGGAAACACCATATATTTT

V: TRBV18
J: TRBJ1-1
size: few
D: TRBD1
CDR3: CASSPMSPVTGGNTEAFF
DNA: TGTGCCAGCTCACCCATGAGTCCGGTAACAGGGGGCAACACTGAAGCTTTCTTT

V: TRBV7-3
J: TRBJ2-4
size: NA
D: NA
CDR3: CASSLLGAPAKNIQYF
DNA: TGTGCCAGCAGCTTATTGGGGGCGCCAGCCAAAAACATTCAGTACTTC

V: TRBV30
J: TRBJ1-5
size: NA
D: TRBD1
CDR3: CAWSRRQGNSYNQPQHF
DNA: TGTGCCTGGAGTAGACGACAGGGGAATTCGTACAATCAGCCCCAGCATTTT

V: TRBV29-1
J: TRBJ2-1
size: NA
D: TRBD2
CDR3: CSVPPGTSDSNSYNEQFF
DNA: TGCAGCGTTCCACCCGGGACTAGCGATTCTAATTCCTACAATGAGCAGTTCTTC

V: TRBV5-1
J: TRBJ2-5
size: NA
D: TRBD2
CDR3: CASSPGGTSSQETQYF
DNA: TGCGCCAGCAGCCCCGGAGGGACTAGCAGCCAAGAGACCCAGTACTTC

V: TRBV7-8
J: TRBJ1-3
size: NA
D: TRBD1
CDR3: CASSLRATGISGNTIYF
DNA: TGTGCCAGCAGCTTAAGGGCGACAGGGATCTCTGGAAACACCATATATTTT

V: TRBV9
J: TRBJ1-2
size: NA
D: NA
CDR3: CASSVEGEGYTF
DNA: TGTGCCAGCAGCGTAGAAGGGGAAGGCTACACCTTC

V: TRBV15
J: TRBJ1-5
size: NA
D: NA
CDR3: CATSDSPRGFNQPQHF
DNA: TGTGCCACCAGCGATAGTCCCAGAGGCTTTAATCAGCCCCAGCATTTT

V: TRBV29-1
J: TRBJ1-1
size: NA
D: NA
CDR3: CSAAQAAEAFF
DNA: TGCAGCGCCGCGCAGGCCGCTGAAGCTTTCTTT

V: TRBV4-2
J: TRBJ2-7
size: NA
D: NA
CDR3: CASSQGQIYEQYF
DNA: TGTGCCAGCAGCCAAGGCCAGATCTACGAGCAGTACTTC

V: TRBV19
J: TRBJ1-5
size: NA
D: TRBD1
CDR3: CATGTAYSNQPQHF
DNA: TGTGCCACCGGGACAGCTTATAGCAATCAGCCCCAGCATTTT

V: TRBV4-1
J: TRBJ2-3
size: NA
D: NA
CDR3: CASSQDLADDTDTQYF
DNA: TGCGCCAGCAGCCAAGATCTAGCCGACGACACAGATACGCAGTATTTT

V: TRBV7-2
J: TRBJ1-5
size: NA
D: NA
CDR3: CASSLALGGGNQPQHF
DNA: TGTGCCAGCAGCTTAGCGCTGGGCGGAGGAAATCAGCCCCAGCATTTT

V: TRBV18
J: TRBJ1-5
size: few
D: TRBD1
CDR3: CASSPWTGPRDQPQHF
DNA: TGTGCCAGCTCACCATGGACAGGTCCGAGGGATCAGCCCCAGCATTTT

V: TRBV18
J: TRBJ2-1
size: NA
D: TRBD2
CDR3: CASSPPASGSYNEQFF
DNA: TGTGCCAGCTCACCACCAGCTAGCGGTAGTTACAATGAGCAGTTCTTC

V: TRBV11-2
J: TRBJ1-2
size: NA
D: NA
CDR3: CASSLFRAAGYGYTF
DNA: TGTGCCAGCAGCTTATTTCGGGCCGCGGGCTATGGCTACACCTTC

V: TRBV7-2
J: TRBJ1-1
size: NA
D: NA
CDR3: CASSSRGGGFPNTEAFF
DNA: TGTGCCAGCAGCTCAAGGGGGGGAGGCTTCCCCAACACTGAAGCTTTCTTT

V: TRBV7-9
J: TRBJ2-2
size: NA
D: TRBD2
CDR3: CASNRRVAGDPTGELFF
DNA: TGTGCCAGCAATCGGCGGGTAGCGGGGGATCCCACCGGGGAGCTGTTTTTT

V: TRBV9
J: TRBJ2-1
size: NA
D: TRBD1
CDR3: CASSGTGGLNNEQFF
DNA: TGTGCCAGCAGCGGAACAGGGGGTCTTAACAATGAGCAGTTCTTC

V: TRBV11-2
J: TRBJ2-5
size: few
D: NA
CDR3: CASSPGQGRSQETQYF
DNA: TGTGCCAGCAGCCCTGGGCAGGGGCGGTCGCAAGAGACCCAGTACTTC

V: TRBV25-1
J: TRBJ2-2
size: NA
D: NA
CDR3: CASSEYYTGELFF
DNA: TGTGCCAGCAGTGAATACTACACCGGGGAGCTGTTTTTT

V: TRBV4-3
J: TRBJ2-1
size: NA
D: NA
CDR3: CASSAGIMGSYNEQFF
DNA: TGCGCCAGCAGCGCAGGAATTATGGGCTCCTACAATGAGCAGTTCTTC

V: TRBV6-6
J: TRBJ1-5
size: few
D: NA
CDR3: CASSLQEINQPQHF
DNA: TGTGCCAGCAGTCTCCAGGAAATTAATCAGCCCCAGCATTTT

V: TRBV10-3
J: TRBJ1-6
size: once
D: TRBD1
CDR3: CATRDSYNSPLHF
DNA: TGTGCCACCAGGGACAGCTATAATTCACCCCTCCACTTT

V: TRBV29-1
J: TRBJ2-1
size: NA
D: NA
CDR3: CSVGQPHNEQFF
DNA: TGCAGCGTTGGACAACCCCACAATGAGCAGTTCTTC

V: TRBV4-3
J: TRBJ2-1
size: once
D: TRBD1
CDR3: CASSPYGETGGDEQFF
DNA: TGCGCCAGCAGCCCCTATGGCGAGACAGGGGGAGATGAGCAGTTCTTC

V: TRBV6-6
J: TRBJ2-1
size: NA
D: NA
CDR3: CVTFGGYNEQFF
DNA: TGTGTTACGTTCGGCGGTTACAATGAGCAGTTCTTC

V: TRBV7-2
J: TRBJ2-7
size: NA
D: TRBD2
CDR3: CASSLAGGTYEQYF
DNA: TGTGCCAGCAGCTTAGCGGGAGGGACCTACGAGCAGTACTTC

V: TRBV6-1
J: TRBJ2-1
size: NA
D: NA
CDR3: CASSEVGLARTNEQFF
DNA: TGTGCCAGCAGTGAAGTAGGGCTAGCCCGTACCAATGAGCAGTTCTTC

V: TRBV11-1
J: TRBJ1-2
size: NA
D: TRBD1
CDR3: CASSYIRDRDFTF
DNA: TGTGCCAGCAGTTACATCCGGGACAGGGATTTCACCTTC

V: TRBV5-1
J: TRBJ1-1
size: NA
D: NA
CDR3: CASSLVPVTGSTEAFF
DNA: TGCGCCAGCAGCTTGGTACCGGTAACAGGGAGTACTGAAGCTTTCTTT

V: TRBV6-5
J: TRBJ1-1
size: NA
D: TRBD1
CDR3: CASSPGQGARAFF
DNA: TGTGCCAGCAGTCCGGGACAGGGGGCTCGGGCTTTCTTT

V: TRBV7-8
J: TRBJ1-3
size: NA
D: NA
CDR3: CASSLGGRNTIYF
DNA: TGTGCCAGCAGCTTAGGCGGGCGGAACACCATATATTTT

V: TRBV5-6
J: TRBJ2-2
size: NA
D: NA
CDR3: CASSFGVQGNTGELFF
DNA: TGTGCCAGCAGCTTTGGGGTACAGGGGAACACCGGGGAGCTGTTTTTT